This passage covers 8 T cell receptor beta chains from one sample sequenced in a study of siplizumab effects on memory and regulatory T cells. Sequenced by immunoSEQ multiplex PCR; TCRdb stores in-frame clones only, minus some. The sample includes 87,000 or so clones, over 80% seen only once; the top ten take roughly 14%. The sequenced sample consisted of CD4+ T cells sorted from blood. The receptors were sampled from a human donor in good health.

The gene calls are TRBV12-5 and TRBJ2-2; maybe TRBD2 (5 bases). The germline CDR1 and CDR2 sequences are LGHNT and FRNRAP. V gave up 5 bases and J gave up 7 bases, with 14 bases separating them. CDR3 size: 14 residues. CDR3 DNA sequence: TGTGCTAGTGGTCCACGGGATGGTGACGGGGAGCTGTTTTTT. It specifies CASGPRDGDGELFF.

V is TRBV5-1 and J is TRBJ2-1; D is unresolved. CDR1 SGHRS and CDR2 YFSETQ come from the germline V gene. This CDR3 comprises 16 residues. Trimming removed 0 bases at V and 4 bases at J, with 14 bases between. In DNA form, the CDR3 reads TGCGCCAGCAGCTTGGATACAGCCGCCGAGTACAATGAGCAGTTCTTC. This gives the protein CASSLDTAAEYNEQFF.

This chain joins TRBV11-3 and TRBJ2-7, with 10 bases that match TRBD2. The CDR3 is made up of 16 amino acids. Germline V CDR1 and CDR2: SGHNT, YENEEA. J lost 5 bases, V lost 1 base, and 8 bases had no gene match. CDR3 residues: CASSLVRSSGRNEQYF. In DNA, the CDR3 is TGTGCCAGCAGCTTAGTTCGGTCTAGCGGGAGAAACGAGCAGTACTTC.

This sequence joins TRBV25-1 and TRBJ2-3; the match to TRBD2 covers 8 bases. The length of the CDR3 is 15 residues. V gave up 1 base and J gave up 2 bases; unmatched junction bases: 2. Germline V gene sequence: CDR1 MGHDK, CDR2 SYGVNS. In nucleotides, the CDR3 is TGTGCCAGCAGTGAATCTAGCGGGTACACAGATACGCAGTATTTT. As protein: CASSESSGYTDTQYF.

CDR3 sequence (DNA): TGTGCCAGCAGCTTACAGGGGGCGCTTGGCTACACCTTC. Translation: CASSLQGALGYTF. The chain carries TRBV7-9 and TRBJ1-2; TRBD1 aligns across 8 bases. The CDR3 is 13 residues long. V gave up 2 bases and J gave up 7 bases; unmatched junction bases: 3. Germline V CDR1 and CDR2: SEHNR, FQNEAQ (reference sequence).

The CDR3: CASSQGLGYTF. In nucleotides, the CDR3 is TGTGCCAGCAGTCAGGGGCTCGGCTACACCTTC. This chain joins TRBV6-1 and TRBJ1-2; possibly TRBD1 for D (6 bases). The germline V gene has CDR1 MNHNS and CDR2 SASEGT. The CDR3 length is 11 residues. V was pared by 5 bases and J by 8 bases, with 9 bases between.

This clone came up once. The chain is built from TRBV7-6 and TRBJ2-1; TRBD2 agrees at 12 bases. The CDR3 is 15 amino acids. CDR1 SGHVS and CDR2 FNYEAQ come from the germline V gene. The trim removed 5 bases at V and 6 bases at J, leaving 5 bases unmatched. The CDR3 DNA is TGTGCCAGCAGCCGGACTAGCGGGGCTCTCAATGAGCAGTTCTTC. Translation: CASSRTSGALNEQFF.

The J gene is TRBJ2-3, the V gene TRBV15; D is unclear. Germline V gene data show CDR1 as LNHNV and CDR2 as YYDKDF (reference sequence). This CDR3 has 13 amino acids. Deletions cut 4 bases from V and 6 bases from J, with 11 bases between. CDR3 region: CATSTRRVDTQYF. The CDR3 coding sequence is TGTGCCACCAGCACCCGTCGGGTTGATACGCAGTATTTT.